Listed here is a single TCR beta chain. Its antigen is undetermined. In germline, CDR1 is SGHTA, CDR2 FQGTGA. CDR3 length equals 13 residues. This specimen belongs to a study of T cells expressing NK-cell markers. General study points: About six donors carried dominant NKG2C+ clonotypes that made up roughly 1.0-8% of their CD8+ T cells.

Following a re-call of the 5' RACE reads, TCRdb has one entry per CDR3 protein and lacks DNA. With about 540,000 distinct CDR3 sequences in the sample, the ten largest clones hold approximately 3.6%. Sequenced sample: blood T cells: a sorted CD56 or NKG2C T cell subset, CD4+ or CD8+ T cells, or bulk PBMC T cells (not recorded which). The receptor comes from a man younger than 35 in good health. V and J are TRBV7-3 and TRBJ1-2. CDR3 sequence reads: CASSSDGLGGYTF.